The T cell receptor (beta chain) described here comes from a study of T cells after yellow fever vaccination. Findings and limits, study-wide: Contaminating bulk clonotypes could be abundant in FACS-sorted repertoires.

TCRdb analysed the 5' RACE reads with MiXCR anew, one entry per CDR3 protein. The data contain some 260,000 distinct CDR3 sequences, about 5% of them singletons. On this clonotype itself: As yet, its antigen is unknown.

V lost 6 bases and J lost 0, with 9 bases in between. The CDR3 runs 14 residues. CDR1 MDHEN and CDR2 SYDVKM come from the germline V gene. The V and J genes are TRBV28 and TRBJ1-5; D is undetermined. Sequencing was performed on CD4+ T cells sorted from PBMCs, taken on the day of the yellow fever booster vaccination. This TCR derives from a man younger than 30 who received the YFV17D yellow fever vaccine. The CDR3 DNA is TGTGCCAGCAGGCGGAGTTATAGCAATCAGCCCCAGCATTTT. Protein product: CASRRSYSNQPQHF. Looking up the rest from reference TRBV28 and TRBJ1-5 gives the full variable domain: DVKVTQSSRYLVKRTGEKVFLECVQDMDHENMFWYRQDPGLGLRLIYFSYDVKMKEKGDIPEGYSVSREKKERFSLILESASTNQTSMYLCASRRSYSNQPQHFGDGTRLSIL.